Presented here are 12 T cell receptor beta chains from one specimen sequenced in a study of cytomegalovirus exposure and HLA in healthy donors. Both 60 Vbeta primers and 13 Jbeta primers went into the PCR. Assay: immunoSEQ multiplex PCR; the TCRdb copy retains only in-frame clones and omits some. The sample includes fewer than 80,000 clones, 60% to 75% of them seen just once. Material: PBMCs. The origin of the receptors is a woman in her sixties or seventies in good health and CMV-seropositive.

The J gene is TRBJ1-5, the V gene TRBV7-8, with a tentative D call TRBD1 (5 bases). Germline V gives CDR1 SGHVS, CDR2 FQNEAQ. The CDR3 sequence is 15 residues long. Trimming left V 1 base short and J 7 bases short, with 14 bases between. The CDR3 here is CASSLGGRVGQPQHF. For the CDR3, the DNA is TGTGCCAGCAGCTTAGGCGGCAGGGTAGGACAGCCCCAGCATTTT. Variable domain in full (rest from reference TRBV7-8 and TRBJ1-5): GAGVSQSPRYKVAKRGQDVALRCDPISGHVSLFWYQQALGQGPEFLTYFQNEAQLDKSGLPSDRFFAERPEGSVSTLKIQRTQQEDSAVYLCASSLGGRVGQPQHFGDGTRLSIL.

The chain uses TRBV7-8 and TRBJ1-2; 9 bases are shared with TRBD1. The CDR3 has 16 residues. The V gene's germline CDR1 is SGHVS and CDR2 FQNEAQ. J gave up 1 base and V 5 bases, and 8 bases lay outside the gene matches. The CDR3 DNA reads TGTGCCAGCAGCCTCACCGGGACAGGGCTTAACTATGGCTACACCTTC. It yields the protein CASSLTGTGLNYGYTF.

In this sample, this clone turned up once. The genes are TRBV27 and TRBJ2-1, with TRBD2 matching over 11 bases. J was trimmed by 8 bases and V by 6 bases; bases with no gene match: 12. Germline V lookup: CDR1 MNHEY, CDR2 SMNVEV (reference sequence). This CDR3 spans 16 amino acids. The CDR3 DNA sequence: TGTGCCAGCAGCTCCGGACTAGCGGGTTACAAGGATGAGCAGTTCTTC. Translation: CASSSGLAGYKDEQFF.

This clone appeared a few times. The gene calls are TRBV4-1 and TRBJ1-1, with D uncertain. The germline V gene encodes CDR1 MGHRA and CDR2 YSYEKL. The V end lost 4 bases, the J end lost 8 bases, and 23 bases lay between the germline ends. The CDR3 runs 16 residues. The CDR3 DNA follows: TGCGCCAGCAGCCCATCCCCCAGTTTGCAGGTTGGAGAAGCTTTCTTT. Translated: CASSPSPSLQVGEAFF.

This clone was detected once. The chain carries TRBV25-1 and TRBJ2-3; tentatively, D is TRBD2 (6 bases). This CDR3 is 13 amino acids long. Deletions cut 4 bases from V and 4 bases from J, with 9 bases between. Germline CDR1 reads MGHDK; CDR2 reads SYGVNS. CDR3: CASSVGGADTQYF. The CDR3 DNA sequence: TGTGCCAGCAGTGTAGGAGGGGCAGATACGCAGTATTTT.

CDR3 residues: CASSARGFSGGTDTQYF. CDR3 DNA sequence: TGTGCCAGCAGCGCGAGAGGCTTTAGCGGGGGAACAGATACGCAGTATTTT. The chain carries TRBV13 and TRBJ2-3; 9 bases map to TRBD2. Germline V CDR1 and CDR2: PRHDT, FYEKMQ (reference sequence). The V and J ends lost 5 bases and 3 bases, in that order; junction bases with no gene match: 12. CDR3 length equals 17 residues.

The chain uses TRBV15 and TRBJ1-2; 7 bases map to TRBD1. In germline, CDR1 is LNHNV, CDR2 YYDKDF (reference sequence). This CDR3 comprises 16 residues. V was clipped by 0 bases and J by 6 bases; unmatched bases: 10. CDR3 sequence (DNA): TGTGCCACCAGCAGAGATAGGACGAGCAGGGGGAATGGCTACACCTTC. Residues: CATSRDRTSRGNGYTF.

The J gene is TRBJ1-5, the V gene TRBV30; TRBD1 matches at 7 bases. CDR1 is GTSNPN, CDR2 SVGIG, per germline (reference sequence). This CDR3 region has 14 residues. The junction had 7 bases not matched to a gene; V was cut back by 2 bases and J by 6 bases. The CDR3: CAWSSTGSGQPQHF. The CDR3 DNA follows: TGTGCCTGGAGTTCGACAGGGAGCGGTCAGCCCCAGCATTTT.

This clone was found a few times. The gene calls are TRBV19 and TRBJ2-7, with TRBD1 matching 7 bases. Germline V gives CDR1 LNHDA, CDR2 SQIVND (reference sequence). The CDR3 is 14 residues long. V gave up 5 bases and J gave up 2 bases; unmatched junction bases: 6. The CDR3 bases are TGTGCCAGTAGTCCTGACAGGGTTGCCTACGAGCAGTACTTC. It yields the protein CASSPDRVAYEQYF.

CDR3 bases: TGTGCCAGCCAAACGACAGGAGAGCAGTTCTTC. This translates into CASQTTGEQFF. The rearrangement uses TRBV2 and TRBJ2-1; weak D call: TRBD1 (6 bases). This CDR3 region has 11 residues. V dropped 8 bases and J dropped 10 bases, with 12 bases sitting between them. Per germline, CDR1 SNHLY and CDR2 FYNNEI.

About this clone itself: Because the CDR3 is missing its conserved closing phenylalanine or tryptophan, this is likely a read error. The CDR3 reads CASRPTGDGELFV. The CDR3 DNA follows: TGCGCCAGCAGACCAACAGGGGACGGGGAGCTGTTTGTT. V usage is TRBV5-1 and J usage is TRBJ2-2, with TRBD1 identical over 7 bases. V was clipped by 5 bases and J by 7 bases; unmatched bases: 5. Per germline, CDR1 SGHRS and CDR2 YFSETQ. CDR3 length: 13 amino acids.

The chain combines TRBV4-1 with TRBJ1-2, with a possible D match to TRBD1 (5 bases). The CDR3 has 15 residues. V was pared by 0 bases and J by 2 bases, with 10 bases between. Germline lookup yields CDR1 MGHRA and CDR2 YSYEKL. This CDR3 reads CASSQEYGGNYGYTF. The CDR3 DNA is TGCGCCAGCAGCCAAGAATACGGGGGAAACTATGGCTACACCTTC.